One and the same sample provided the 16 T cell receptor beta chains below, sequenced in a study of CD4 T cells in relation to SARS-CoV-2 and coronaviruses. Unexposed donor CD4+ T cells date from about 2011-2018, before the COVID-19 pandemic. The cells were cultured for around ten days before CD4+ T cells were isolated. TCRdb keeps only in-frame clones here, not all; method: immunoSEQ multiplex PCR. The sample holds about 21,000 clones, 74% seen once. Their antigens are not known. Material for sequencing was CD4+ T cells from PBMCs, cultured in vitro. These receptors were taken from a human donor in good health.

This clone was counted once. V usage is TRBV3-1 (or the pseudogene TRBV3-2) and J usage is TRBJ1-1; unclear D gene. This CDR3 is built from 14 residues. The V end was cut by 4 bases, the J end by 2 bases, with 11 bases between. Germline CDR1 LGHDT, CDR2 YNNKEL (reference sequence). The CDR3: CASSPRSSNTEAFF. The CDR3 nucleotides are TGTGCCAGCAGCCCAAGGAGCAGTAACACTGAAGCTTTCTTT.

This rearrangement joins TRBV5-1 to TRBJ2-1, with 15 bases identical to TRBD2. The length of the CDR3 is 15 residues. The trim removed 4 bases at V and 10 bases at J, leaving 6 bases unmatched. Germline-derived CDR1 and CDR2 are SGHRS and YFSETQ. The CDR3 loop reads CASSAGLAGGPEQFF. DNA of the CDR3: TGCGCCAGCAGCGCCGGACTAGCGGGAGGGCCCGAGCAGTTCTTC. Filled out from reference TRBV5-1 and TRBJ2-1, the complete variable domain reads KAGVTQTPRYLIKTRGQQVTLSCSPISGHRSVSWYQQTPGQGLQFLFEYFSETQRNKGNFPGRFSGRQFSNSRSEMNVSTLELGDSALYLCASSAGLAGGPEQFFGPGTRLTVL.

The chain carries TRBV10-3 and TRBJ2-7; D unclear. This CDR3 contains 13 residues. The V gene lost 2 bases and the J gene lost 4 bases, with 9 bases spanning the gap. Germline values: CDR1 ENHRY, CDR2 SYGVKD. The CDR3 loop reads CAISERVEYEQYF. DNA of the CDR3: TGTGCCATCAGTGAGCGGGTCGAATACGAGCAGTACTTC.

The chain couples TRBV19 to TRBJ1-2; 8 positions agree with TRBD1. V lost 6 bases and J lost 7; bases outside the gene matches: 7. CDR1 LNHDA and CDR2 SQIVND come from the germline V gene (reference sequence). CDR3 length: 13 residues. This CDR3 reads CASSRTGQGGYTF. For the CDR3, the DNA is TGTGCCAGTAGCCGTACAGGACAGGGTGGCTACACCTTC.

This clone was found a few times. The chain recombines TRBV6-2 or TRBV6-3 with TRBJ1-1, with D unresolved. The germline V and J ends were trimmed by 0 bases and 4 bases, with 18 bases remaining between them. Looked up from germline, CDR1 is MNHEY and CDR2 is SVGEGT. The CDR3 loop spans 17 amino acids. CDR3 DNA sequence: TGTGCCAGCAGTTACTCGATAGCATCTACAGTTCGCACTGAAGCTTTCTTT. Protein product: CASSYSIASTVRTEAFF.

V usage is TRBV5-1 and J usage is TRBJ2-5; D is perhaps TRBD2 (6 bases). CDR3 length: 16 amino acids. Germline CDR1 is SGHRS and CDR2 is YFSETQ. Between the trimmed V and J ends, which lost 4 bases and 4 bases, there was a span of 20 bases. CDR3 region: CASSATGAANGETQYF. The CDR3, as DNA: TGCGCCAGCAGCGCGACGGGAGCGGCCAATGGAGAGACCCAGTACTTC. Full variable domain (rest looked up from reference TRBV5-1 and TRBJ2-5): KAGVTQTPRYLIKTRGQQVTLSCSPISGHRSVSWYQQTPGQGLQFLFEYFSETQRNKGNFPGRFSGRQFSNSRSEMNVSTLELGDSALYLCASSATGAANGETQYFGPGTRLLVL.

This sequence joins TRBV11-3 and TRBJ2-3; D remains unclear. Germline loops: CDR1 SGHNT, CDR2 YENEEA. The CDR3 contains 13 residues. V was clipped by 2 bases and J by 5 bases, with 8 bases between them. CDR3 in DNA: TGTGCCAGCAGCTTAAATCAGCGAGATACGCAGTATTTT. Residues: CASSLNQRDTQYF.

This clone showed up just a few times. This chain joins TRBV18 and TRBJ2-5; 7 nucleotides agree with TRBD1. This CDR3 contains 14 residues. CDR1 KGHSH and CDR2 LQKENI come from the germline V gene. V lost 1 base and J lost 4; bases outside the gene matches: 3. CDR3: CASSPQRGLETQYF. The CDR3, as DNA: TGTGCCAGCTCACCACAAAGGGGGCTAGAGACCCAGTACTTC.

As regards this clone: Other DNA sequences in the same sample also yield this CDR3. The genes are TRBV19 and TRBJ2-2, with D possibly matching TRBD2 (6 bases). With 6 bases removed from V and 3 bases from J, the gap between germline ends came to 11 bases. Looked up from germline, CDR1 is LNHDA and CDR2 is SQIVND (reference sequence). The CDR3 length is 14 residues. In nucleotides, the CDR3 is TGTGCCAGTAGAGAAGCGGGTTACACCGGGGAGCTGTTTTTT. It specifies CASREAGYTGELFF.

This rearrangement joins TRBV4-1 to TRBJ2-7; 7 bases are shared with TRBD2. Germline V lookup: CDR1 MGHRA, CDR2 YSYEKL. The CDR3 runs 16 residues. V lost 1 base, J lost 6 bases, and 12 bases stayed unmatched. The CDR3 nucleotides read TGCGCCAGCAGCCAAGTAGGTGCGGGGGAAGGCGCCGAGCAGTACTTC. This codes for CASSQVGAGEGAEQYF.

The chain recombines TRBV7-2 with TRBJ1-2; D gene unclear. The V gene lost 4 bases and the J gene lost 7 bases, with 13 bases spanning the gap. Germline V gene lookup returns CDR1 SGHTA and CDR2 FQGNSA. The CDR3 is made up of 13 amino acids. The CDR3, as DNA: TGTGCCAGCAGCTACCCGCTCCGGGCTGGCTACACCTTC. The encoded protein is CASSYPLRAGYTF.

The J gene is TRBJ1-1, the V gene TRBV5-4, with TRBD1 matching over 7 bases. CDR1 SGHNT and CDR2 YYREEE come from the germline V gene (reference sequence). V dropped 4 bases and J dropped 0; count of bases not matched to a gene: 6. The CDR3 is made up of 15 amino acids. The CDR3, as DNA: TGTGCCAGCAGCCCGCAAGGGGGCCTGAACACTGAAGCTTTCTTT. It yields the protein CASSPQGGLNTEAFF.

V usage is TRBV18 and J usage is TRBJ1-2; TRBD1 might be the D (6 bases). V gave up 3 bases and J gave up 0 bases, with 11 bases separating them. Germline V lookup: CDR1 KGHSH, CDR2 LQKENI. The CDR3 sequence is 15 residues long. In DNA form, the CDR3 reads TGTGCCAGCTCACCCGACAGGAGAGCTAACTATGGCTACACCTTC. This encodes CASSPDRRANYGYTF.

This chain joins TRBV11-2 and TRBJ2-6; a weak D match, TRBD2 (5 bases). The CDR3 spans 18 residues. V lost 5 bases and J 0 bases, leaving 17 bases between the germline ends. In germline, CDR1 is SGHAT, CDR2 FQNNGV. As DNA, the CDR3 is TGTGCCAGCAGCCCACGCGCCGGGGTCCGCTCTGGGGCCAACGTCCTGACTTTC. Protein product: CASSPRAGVRSGANVLTF.

In its sample, this clone was seen once. The chain couples TRBV30 to TRBJ1-2; tentatively, D is TRBD1 (5 bases). Deletions cut 2 bases from V and 2 bases from J, with 18 bases between. Germline V lookup: CDR1 GTSNPN, CDR2 SVGIG (reference sequence). This CDR3 is 16 amino acids long. CDR3 residues: CAWSRQGLRGNYGYTF. CDR3 DNA sequence: TGTGCCTGGAGTAGGCAGGGACTGAGGGGCAACTATGGCTACACCTTC. The full variable domain, in which reference TRBV30 and TRBJ1-2 provide the parts outside the CDR3, is SQTIHQWPATLVQPVGSPLSLECTVEGTSNPNLYWYRQAAGRGLQLLFYSVGIGQISSEVPQNLSASRPQDRQFILSSKKLLLSDSGFYLCAWSRQGLRGNYGYTFGSGTRLTVV.

The chain is built from TRBV3-1 (or the pseudogene TRBV3-2) and TRBJ1-1, with D hard to call. CDR1 is LGHDT and CDR2 is YNNKEL in the germline V gene (reference sequence). The CDR3 has 14 amino acids. V lost 1 base to trimming and J lost 2 bases, with 8 bases between them. The CDR3 DNA reads as TGTGCCAGCAGCCAAGCGCAGGTCAACACTGAAGCTTTCTTT. Translated, it gives CASSQAQVNTEAFF.